This T cell receptor beta chain was recovered during a study of regulatory and conventional T cells in RAG deficiency. Notes on the study in general: These Omenn syndrome Treg sorts may hold peripherally activated cells instead. Shannon entropy fell and Simpson indices rose in RAG-deficient patients.

V lost 3 bases and J lost 4, with 13 bases in between. CDR1 SGHDT and CDR2 YYEEEE come from the germline V gene. This CDR3 contains 14 residues. With respect to this clone: Its specificity is not known.

The assay was immunoSEQ multiplex PCR, and TCRdb's table has in-frame clones only and misses some. The repertoire holds approximately 35,000 clones, with approximately 80% as singletons. Conventional CD4+ T cells were sorted from blood as CD25-low CD127-high cells. These data are also associated with another study on regulatory T cells. That work states: The PCR used 52 TRBV and 13 TRBJ primers. Patient repertoires had restricted TRB V-J pairs and skewed V and J usage, most in Tregs.

V and J are TRBV5-6 and TRBJ1-2, with D possibly TRBD1 on 5 matching bases. The receptor was derived from a human donor in good health. Sequences were obtained from CD4+ effector T cells sorted from blood. The CDR3 here is CASSYPGGGYGYTF. As DNA, the CDR3 is TGTGCCAGCAGCTACCCGGGGGGAGGCTATGGCTACACCTTC.